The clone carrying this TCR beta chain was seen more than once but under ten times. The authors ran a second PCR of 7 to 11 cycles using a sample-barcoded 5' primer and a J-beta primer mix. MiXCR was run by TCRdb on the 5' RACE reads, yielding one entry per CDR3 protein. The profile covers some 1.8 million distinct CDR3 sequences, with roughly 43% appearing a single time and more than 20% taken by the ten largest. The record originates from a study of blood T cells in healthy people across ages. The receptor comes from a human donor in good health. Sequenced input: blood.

CDR3 protein: CASSPETGASYEQYF. The DNA for the CDR3 is TGTGCCAGCAGCCCCGAGACAGGAGCCTCCTACGAGCAGTACTTC. V gene TRBV7-9 combines with J gene TRBJ2-7, with D perhaps TRBD1 (6 bases). The CDR3 runs 15 residues. V was trimmed by 5 bases and J by 0 bases, leaving 14 bases between them. Germline loops: CDR1 SEHNR, CDR2 FQNEAQ (reference sequence).